Only a few counts were recorded for the clone carrying this TCR beta chain. Its antigen is undetermined. The data were taken from a study of T cell repertoires in cytomegalovirus infection. Across the study: Newly reported HLA-C-restricted and thoroughly characterized HLA-B-restricted CMV epitopes were employed.

Deletions cut 5 bases from V and 3 bases from J, with 23 bases between. The CDR3 contains 19 residues. Germline V gene lookup returns CDR1 SEHNR and CDR2 FQNEAQ (reference sequence). MiXCR was run by TCRdb on the reads, yielding one entry per CDR3 protein. The sample lists hundreds of thousands of distinct CDR3 sequences, about a third occurring once. Sequencing was performed on cultured CD8+ T cells from PBMCs, taken from culture after CMV antigen stimulation. The source is a human donor in good health (CMV status not recorded). Some clones in this sample may be carry-over from other donors' samples. The gene calls are TRBV7-9 and TRBJ2-6; no firm D call. Here the CDR3 reads CASSLRPDGASGGANVLTF. The CDR3 nucleotides are TGTGCCAGCAGCCTTCGGCCAGACGGCGCATCAGGTGGGGCCAACGTCCTGACTTTC.